This note documents a single T cell receptor (beta chain) sequence. Its target is not known. Trimming removed 4 bases at V and 5 bases at J, with 11 bases between. The CDR3 consists of 13 residues. Germline loops: CDR1 GTSNPN, CDR2 SVGIG (reference sequence). This sample stems from a study of follicular helper T cells after annual influenza vaccination. On the study more broadly: Days 0, 7 and 28 post-vaccination were the blood draw times.

Measured with immunoSEQ multiplex PCR; TCRdb has only the in-frame clones, and not every one. This sample yields some 9,600 clones, of which approximately 80% are seen a single time; around 0.43% belongs to the top ten. Regarding time point: 2015-2016 season, 7 days after influenza vaccination. Adults were given seasonal inactivated influenza vaccine, and blood CD4 subsets were sorted before and after vaccination. General study results and limits: Successive annual vaccinations recalled a recurrent oligoclonal ICOS+CD38+ cTfh response with influenza-specific clonotypes. Day 7 ICOS+CD38+ clones later appeared mostly in ICOS-CD38- cTfh.

The sample in question was CXCR5+ CD38- circulating T follicular helper cells from blood, obtained 7 days after influenza vaccination. The subset: circulating Tfh, non-naive CD4+CXCR5+PD-1+ (ICOS+CD38+ or ICOS-CD38-). The chain has TRBV30 and TRBJ1-4; TRBD1 might be the D (5 bases). The sequence was collected from an adult who received the influenza vaccine. The chain's CDR3 is CAWNQGANEKLFF. The CDR3 DNA reads as TGTGCCTGGAATCAGGGTGCGAATGAAAAACTGTTTTTT.